A single sample is the source of the 23 T cell receptor beta chains below, sequenced in a study of IL-17A CD8 T cells in psoriatic arthritis synovium. Psoriatic arthritis patients had synovial fluid drawn from joints that were actively inflamed. Clones were sequenced by immunoSEQ multiplex PCR, and TCRdb holds only the in-frame ones, with some missing. Of 2,000 to 2,500 clones listed, 72% are singletons. Sample: memory CD8+ T cells from synovial fluid. The subset is: bulk memory CD8+ T cells (CD45RA-CD27+/- and CD45RA+CD27-). These receptors all come from a human donor with psoriatic arthritis.

The rearrangement links TRBV7-6 to TRBJ1-5; D might be TRBD1 (5 bases). This CDR3 spans 13 amino acids. V was clipped by 4 bases and J by 4 bases, with 8 bases between them. The germline CDR1 and CDR2 sequences are SGHVS and FNYEAQ. The CDR3: CASSSTVNQPQHF. CDR3 DNA: TGTGCCAGCAGCTCGACAGTAAATCAGCCCCAGCATTTT.

The V call is TRBV7-6, the J call TRBJ2-7; 8 nucleotides agree with TRBD1. Unmatched junction bases numbered 2, after V lost 4 bases and J lost 0 bases. Germline CDR1 is SGHVS and CDR2 is FNYEAQ. This CDR3 spans 14 amino acids. CDR3 nucleotides: TGTGCCAGCAGCTCGGACAGGGACTCCTACGAGCAGTACTTC. It encodes CASSSDRDSYEQYF.

The chain carries TRBV15 and TRBJ2-7; no reliable D call. V lost 0 bases and J 2 bases, leaving 11 bases between the germline ends. The CDR3 has 15 residues. In germline, CDR1 is LNHNV, CDR2 YYDKDF (reference sequence). CDR3 sequence reads: CATSRDLGPTYEQYF. The CDR3 region has the DNA TGTGCCACCAGCAGAGATCTCGGTCCAACCTACGAGCAGTACTTC.

By share, this clone ranks as large. J is TRBJ2-7 and V is TRBV29-1; 9 nucleotides align to TRBD2. Germline V gives CDR1 SQVTM, CDR2 ANQGSEA. The J segment lost 0 bases and the V segment lost 6 bases, leaving 3 bases of the junction unmatched. The CDR3 has 13 residues. The CDR3 here is CSVSGGSSYEQYF. The CDR3, as DNA: TGCAGCGTGAGCGGGGGGAGCTCCTACGAGCAGTACTTC.

The J gene is TRBJ2-3, the V gene TRBV7-3; D is ambiguous. Trimming removed 1 base from V and 1 base from J, with 3 bases in between. The CDR3 is 13 residues long. Per the germline V gene, CDR1 is SGHTA and CDR2 is FQGTGA. In DNA form, the CDR3 reads TGTGCCAGCAGCTTAATTGGCACAGATACGCAGTATTTT. Amino acids: CASSLIGTDTQYF. The full variable domain, completed using reference TRBV7-3 and TRBJ2-3, is GAGVSQTPSNKVTEKGKYVELRCDPISGHTALYWYRQSLGQGPEFLIYFQGTGAADDSGLPNDRFFAVRPEGSVSTLKIQRTERGDSAVYLCASSLIGTDTQYFGPGTRLTVL.

This chain links TRBV13 with TRBJ1-5, with a weak D call TRBD1 (5 bases). V was trimmed by 2 bases and J by 9 bases, leaving 20 bases between them. The CDR3 runs 16 residues. CDR1 is PRHDT, CDR2 FYEKMQ, per germline (reference sequence). The CDR3 DNA is TGTGCCAGCAGCTTAAAGGTCGGGGCGGGATGGGCGCCCCAGCATTTT. It is translated as CASSLKVGAGWAPQHF.

This clone ranks as large. V usage is TRBV9 and J usage is TRBJ1-2, with D maybe TRBD1 (5 bases). There are 16 residues in the CDR3. Trimming removed 4 bases from V and 2 bases from J, with 18 bases in between. From germline, CDR1 is SGDLS and CDR2 YYNGEE. CDR3 DNA: TGTGCCAGCAGCCCCCCGGGGGTCGGGGTGAACTATGGCTACACCTTC. Residues: CASSPPGVGVNYGYTF.

This clone was detected a few times. The J gene is TRBJ2-1, the V gene TRBV5-6; D is unclear. The germline V gene encodes CDR1 SGHDT and CDR2 YYEEEE. The CDR3 is 14 amino acids. V was cut by 1 base and J by 0 bases, with 5 bases left in between. The CDR3 loop is CASSLLSSYNEQFF. The CDR3 nucleotides are TGTGCCAGCAGCTTGCTGAGCTCCTACAATGAGCAGTTCTTC.

The V gene is TRBV27, the J gene TRBJ1-6; TRBD1 might be the D (6 bases). V gave up 6 bases and J gave up 8 bases, with 11 bases separating them. This CDR3 is built from 13 residues. The V gene's germline CDR1 is MNHEY and CDR2 SMNVEV (reference sequence). This CDR3 is CASRQGFDSPLHF. CDR3 nucleotides: TGTGCCAGCAGACAGGGTTTCGATTCACCCCTCCACTTT.

This clone was observed a few times. The J gene is TRBJ1-1, the V gene TRBV5-4; 10 bases fit TRBD1. CDR1 and CDR2 from the germline V gene are SGHNT and YYREEE (reference sequence). V shed 4 bases and J 6 bases; nucleotides not matched to a gene: 3. This CDR3 is 13 amino acids long. The CDR3, as DNA: TGTGCCAGCAGCCCGGGACAGGGGTCTGAAGCTTTCTTT. It codes for CASSPGQGSEAFF.

The genes are TRBV13 and TRBJ2-7; possibly TRBD2 for D (6 bases). Germline CDR1 is PRHDT and CDR2 is FYEKMQ (reference sequence). This CDR3 region has 14 residues. The V end lost 5 bases, the J end lost 2 bases, and 13 bases lay between the germline ends. CDR3 residues: CASSAGRGTYEQYF. The CDR3 DNA is TGTGCCAGCAGCGCTGGTCGCGGGACCTACGAGCAGTACTTC.

The DNA for the CDR3 is TGTGCCAGCAGCTTACAACAGGGGGTTAGCACAGATACGCAGTATTTT. It encodes CASSLQQGVSTDTQYF. The rearrangement uses TRBV7-9 and TRBJ2-3, with 8 bases aligning to TRBD1. The germline CDR1 and CDR2 sequences are SEHNR and FQNEAQ (reference sequence). This CDR3 is 16 amino acids long. J lost 0 bases, V lost 2 bases, and 4 bases had no gene match.

The V gene is TRBV27, the J gene TRBJ1-1; D is possibly TRBD1 (6 bases). Trimming took off 0 bases at V and 6 bases at J, with 17 bases between the two ends. Germline V gives CDR1 MNHEY, CDR2 SMNVEV (reference sequence). This CDR3 comprises 16 residues. The CDR3 loop reads CASSLSRPEYRAEAFF. Here the CDR3 DNA reads TGTGCCAGCAGTTTATCCCGGCCAGAATACAGGGCTGAAGCTTTCTTT.

The J gene is TRBJ2-3, the V gene TRBV29-1; 8 bases are a match to TRBD1. V shed 2 bases, J shed 5 bases, and the junction held 3 bases outside the gene matches. In germline, CDR1 is SQVTM, CDR2 ANQGSEA. The CDR3 runs 13 residues. The CDR3, as DNA: TGCAGCGTTGAACAGGGGGCCGTAGATACGCAGTATTTT. Its protein product is CSVEQGAVDTQYF.

This clone turned up a few times. The chain links TRBV6-4 to TRBJ1-6, with TRBD1 as a possible D gene (6 bases). Between the trimmed V and J ends, which lost 0 bases and 8 bases, there was a span of 17 bases. Germline CDR1 is MRHNA and CDR2 is SNTAGT. CDR3 length: 17 residues. As DNA, the CDR3 is TGTGCCAGCAGTGACTCCCGGACAGCCTCTCGGGATTCACCCCTCCACTTT. Its translation is CASSDSRTASRDSPLHF.

The chain combines TRBV4-1 with TRBJ2-3; 10 nucleotides align to TRBD2. V was clipped by 6 bases and J by 3 bases; unmatched bases: 9. Per germline, CDR1 MGHRA and CDR2 YSYEKL. The CDR3 loop spans 16 amino acids. This chain's CDR3 is CASRAELAGLTDTQYF. The CDR3 DNA reads TGCGCCAGCAGGGCAGAACTAGCGGGGTTGACAGATACGCAGTATTTT.

The V and J genes are TRBV19 and TRBJ2-7; TRBD2 matches at 14 bases. V shed 3 bases and J 3 bases; nucleotides not matched to a gene: 1. Germline V lookup: CDR1 LNHDA, CDR2 SQIVND (reference sequence). This CDR3 region has 15 residues. CDR3 nucleotides: TGTGCCAGTAGTATCGGGACTAGCGGGGGCTACGAGCAGTACTTC. This sequence encodes CASSIGTSGGYEQYF.

The genes are TRBV5-6 and TRBJ1-3, with TRBD1 identical over 11 bases. The junction had 4 bases not matched to a gene; V was cut back by 2 bases and J by 3 bases. Germline V gene data show CDR1 as SGHDT and CDR2 as YYEEEE. The CDR3 is 16 residues long. The CDR3 here is CASSFGQGAYGNTIYF. CDR3 nucleotide sequence: TGTGCCAGCAGCTTCGGACAGGGGGCTTATGGAAACACCATATATTTT. Combining the CDR3 with reference TRBV5-6 and TRBJ1-3 gives the whole variable domain DAGVTQSPTHLIKTRGQQVTLRCSPKSGHDTVSWYQQALGQGPQFIFQYYEEEERQRGNFPDRFSGHQFPNYSSELNVNALLLGDSALYLCASSFGQGAYGNTIYFGEGSWLTVV.

This clone was counted once. The chain recombines TRBV7-6 with TRBJ1-1; D remains ambiguous. V lost 5 bases and J lost 6, with 10 bases in between. Germline V lookup: CDR1 SGHVS, CDR2 FNYEAQ. The CDR3 totals 12 residues. CDR3 bases: TGTGCCAGCAGCCCGCACGGTTCTGAAGCTTTCTTT. Protein product: CASSPHGSEAFF.

The chain links TRBV28 to TRBJ2-3; the D is unclear. This CDR3 is built from 16 residues. Looked up from germline, CDR1 is MDHEN and CDR2 is SYDVKM. Between the trimmed V and J ends, which lost 2 bases and 1 base, there was a span of 13 bases. The CDR3 region is CASSLIGLGGTDTQYF. CDR3 sequence (DNA): TGTGCCAGCAGTTTAATAGGTCTAGGAGGCACAGATACGCAGTATTTT.

This sequence joins TRBV5-6 and TRBJ2-7, with 11 bases identical to TRBD1. The V gene end was trimmed by 4 bases and the J gene end by 3 bases; junction bases not matched to a gene: 3. CDR3 length: 14 residues. Germline lookup yields CDR1 SGHDT and CDR2 YYEEEE. DNA for the CDR3: TGTGCCAGCAGCCCCGGGACAGGGGGCTACGAGCAGTACTTC. Translating gives CASSPGTGGYEQYF.

The chain couples TRBV11-2 to TRBJ2-5; TRBD2 might be the D (5 bases). In germline, CDR1 is SGHAT, CDR2 FQNNGV. Trimming stripped 7 bases from V and 5 bases from J, with 17 bases between. This CDR3 contains 14 residues. The DNA of the CDR3 is TGTGCCAGCACTCCTTTAGGGAGATGGGAGACCCAGTACTTC. Amino acid sequence: CASTPLGRWETQYF.

V usage is TRBV7-6 and J usage is TRBJ2-1, with D maybe TRBD1 (6 bases). CDR1 is SGHVS, CDR2 FNYEAQ, per germline. V lost 5 bases and J lost 10, with 18 bases in between. The CDR3 consists of 14 residues. The CDR3 DNA is TGTGCCAGCAGCGAGGACAGTAACCCCATCGAGCAGTTCTTC. Its protein product is CASSEDSNPIEQFF. The full variable domain, in which reference TRBV7-6 and TRBJ2-1 provide the parts outside the CDR3, is GAGVSQSPRYKVTKRGQDVALRCDPISGHVSLYWYRQALGQGPEFLTYFNYEAQQDKSGLPNDRFSAERPEGSISTLTIQRTEQRDSAMYRCASSEDSNPIEQFFGPGTRLTVL.